This entry describes one T cell receptor beta chain. This receptor's antigen is unknown. No qualities accompany the bases; no much larger clone lies one base away. The sample comes from a study of blood T cell repertoires in COVID-19 (dated by TCRdb to about 2020). Study-wide context: Samples covering the acute and convalescent phases of COVID-19 were provided by collaborators in the United States, Italy and Spain. The material from the prospective study consisted of cDNA or gDNA derived from T cells, B-cell-depleted T cells, or PBMCs. Subjects who had been exposed to COVID-19, were actively infected with it, or had recovered from it provided the deeply sampled blood TCRbeta repertoires that made up the dataset. The repertoires were released in a freely available public database meant as a resource for research on the immune response to SARS-CoV-2. The samples were drawn from the first 160 participants of the ongoing ImmuneRACE study and from 950 to 1,500 subjects provided by 6 global collaborators. The sample metadata nearly always contained a de-identified subject ID, COVID-19 status, age in years and sex. Where available, HLA class I and class II types were obtained from metadata supplied by the sample provider rather than from assay-based typing.

Study-wide findings and limitations: The amount of clinical and demographic metadata varied by source and participant and was provided uncurated.

Each collaborating institution followed its own protocols to collect whole blood in K2EDTA tubes. Collaborator samples were shipped for TCRbeta analysis as frozen whole blood, isolated PBMCs, or DNA extracted from either sample type. TCRbeta CDR3 regions were amplified from genomic DNA using the immunoSEQ Assay, a bias-controlled multiplex PCR. Regarding the original processing steps: Nucleated cell counts per sample were estimated from amplification of reference gene primers within the assay. Sequence reads were collapsed and filtered to measure the absolute abundance of every unique TCRbeta CDR3 rearrangement. For each sample, productive Simpson clonality was calculated as the square root of Simpson's diversity index across productive rearrangements. Held by TCRdb, this immuneACCESS table contains in-frame sequences only and omits some clones. Under half of the omission traces to an unresolved V gene where checked; the cause of the rest is unknown. For V, J and clone size, that table is used; D and trimming come from the DNA. This sample lists roughly 86,000 clones; 90% to 95% were detected once. 1.5% to 2% of the sample lies in the top ten.

V trim: 5 bases; J trim: 2 bases; unmatched bases: 6. Sequences ENHRY (CDR1) and SYGVKD (CDR2) are obtained from the germline V gene. Taken from cysteine to phenylalanine, the CDR3 has 18 residues. Only the CDR3 portion is preserved as DNA: 54 bases, with reading frame beginning at the first base. The sequence links TRBV10-3 to TRBJ2-6, with TRBD2 identical over 13 junction bases. The TCR originated in a woman aged 45-60 years in a cohort sampled during active COVID-19. Sequences were obtained from peripheral blood. In nucleotide form, the sequence is TGTGCCATCAGTCCCCAACTAGCGGGAGGGGCTGGGGCCAACGTCCTGACTTTC. It codes for CAISPQLAGGAGANVLTF.